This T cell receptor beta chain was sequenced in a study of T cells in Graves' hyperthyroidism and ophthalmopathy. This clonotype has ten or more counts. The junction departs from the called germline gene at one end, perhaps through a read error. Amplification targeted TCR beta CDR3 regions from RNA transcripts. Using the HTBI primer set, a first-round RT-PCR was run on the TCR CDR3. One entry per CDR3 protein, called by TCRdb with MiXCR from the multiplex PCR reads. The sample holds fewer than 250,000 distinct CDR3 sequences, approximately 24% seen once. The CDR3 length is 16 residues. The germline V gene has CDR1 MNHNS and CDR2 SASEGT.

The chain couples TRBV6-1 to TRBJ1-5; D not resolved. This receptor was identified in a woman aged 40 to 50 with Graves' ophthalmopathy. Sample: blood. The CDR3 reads CASSQARSPVSQPQHF. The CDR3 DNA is TGTGCCAGCAGTCAAGCGAGGTCCCCGGTTAGTCAGCCCCAGCATTTT.